One T cell receptor (beta chain) is described in this entry. This record belongs to a study of blood T cell repertoires in COVID-19. Study overall: Material from acute and convalescent COVID-19 was sourced from the United States, Italy and Spain. T cells, B-cell-depleted T cells, or PBMCs supplied cDNA or gDNA.

Losses at the gene ends were 6 bases for V and 5 bases for J; bases not matched to a gene: 4. Germline V CDR1 and CDR2: MNHEY, SVGAGI. CDR3 size: 14 residues. Participants spanned ages about 18 to 100 years and resided in 20 to 25 US areas. Clinical histories supplied by participants themselves formed the basis of cohort assignment. Sequencing used immunoSEQ multiplex PCR; TCRdb keeps in-frame clones, though not all of them. The data show about 270,000 clones, 90% seen once. This TCR was recovered from a woman aged 30 to 39 with acute COVID-19. J is TRBJ1-3 and V is TRBV6-5, with 10 bases fitting TRBD1. What was sequenced was PBMCs or T cells enriched from blood (not recorded which). The CDR3 here is CASSGGQGRNTIYF. Here the CDR3 DNA reads TGTGCCAGCAGCGGGGGACAGGGGCGAAACACCATATATTTT.